This TCR beta chain was identified in a study of patients and donors after allogeneic stem cell transplantation. CDR3 size: 9 residues. Deletions cut 6 bases from V and 8 bases from J, with 4 bases between. Germline CDR1 and CDR2: MNHEY and SMNVEV (reference sequence). This clonotype was seen a handful of times. In TCRdb, the RT-PCR reads were re-called with MiXCR into one record per CDR3 protein. The table lists about 410,000 distinct CDR3 sequences, 16% of them singletons. The gene calls are TRBV27 and TRBJ1-1; no reliable D call. The sample taken for sequencing was blood, either unsorted or a sorted T cell fraction (not recorded which). This receptor was identified in a human donor who was either an allogeneic HSCT recipient or a stem cell or donor lymphocyte infusion donor (not recorded which). It is not recorded whose cells these are; they may come from a transplant donor. The CDR3 DNA follows: TGTGCCAGCAGAGACGAAGCTTTCTTT. It encodes CASRDEAFF.